The 22 T cell receptor beta chains below all came from one sample that was sequenced in a study of cytomegalovirus exposure and HLA in healthy donors. 60 Vbeta and 13 Jbeta primers were used in PCR. Repertoires were generated with immunoSEQ multiplex PCR, while TCRdb's copy carries only in-frame clones and drops some. Here the sample spans 100,000 or so clones, 80% being singletons. The source material was PBMCs. These receptors were collected from a man in his thirties or forties in good health and CMV-seropositive.

V gene TRBV5-5 combines with J gene TRBJ2-3, with 8 bases fitting TRBD2. The CDR3 length is 15 residues. Germline loops: CDR1 SGHKS, CDR2 YYEKEE (reference sequence). V lost 2 bases, J lost 1 base, and 3 bases stayed unmatched. DNA for the CDR3: TGTGCCAGCAGCTTTGCGCGGGGGGGCACAGATACGCAGTATTTT. Its translation: CASSFARGGTDTQYF.

This clone was counted only a few times. V is TRBV18 and J is TRBJ2-3; TRBD2 matches at 13 bases. CDR3 size: 16 residues. The V gene's germline CDR1 is KGHSH and CDR2 LQKENI. The trim removed 5 bases at V and 0 bases at J, leaving 2 bases unmatched. DNA for the CDR3: TGTGCCAGCTCAACGACTAGCGGGAGGAGCACAGATACGCAGTATTTT. Its protein is CASSTTSGRSTDTQYF.

This rearrangement joins TRBV7-2 to TRBJ2-1; 13 bases align to TRBD2. The length of the CDR3 is 16 residues. Germline-derived CDR1 and CDR2 are SGHTA and FQGNSA. V shed 2 bases, J shed 5 bases, and the junction held 3 bases outside the gene matches. The DNA of the CDR3 is TGTGCCAGCAGCTTAACTAGCGGGGGGGGCAACAATGAGCAGTTCTTC. Its translation is CASSLTSGGGNNEQFF.

This clone turned up a few times. The gene calls are TRBV6-1 and TRBJ2-1, with D perhaps matching TRBD2 (5 bases). Looked up from germline, CDR1 is MNHNS and CDR2 is SASEGT. V gave up 3 bases and J gave up 7 bases, with 7 bases separating them. The CDR3 covers 12 residues. The CDR3 DNA is TGTGCCAGCAGTGATCCGGGGAATGAGCAGTTCTTC. Protein: CASSDPGNEQFF.

By sample share, this clone is medium-sized. The V gene is TRBV6-1, the J gene TRBJ2-3, with 8 nucleotides matching TRBD1. Germline V lookup: CDR1 MNHNS, CDR2 SASEGT. V shed 1 base, J shed 1 base, and the junction held 4 bases outside the gene matches. The CDR3 spans 16 residues. The DNA for the CDR3 is TGTGCCAGCAGTGAAGTTCCAGGGGGCCGCACAGATACGCAGTATTTT. This encodes CASSEVPGGRTDTQYF.

The chain recombines TRBV5-1 with TRBJ2-5, with 8 bases fitting TRBD1. Losses at the gene ends were 0 bases for V and 5 bases for J; bases not matched to a gene: 3. The germline CDR1 and CDR2 sequences are SGHRS and YFSETQ. There are 14 residues in the CDR3. This CDR3 reads CASSLAGGSETQYF. For the CDR3, the DNA is TGCGCCAGCAGCTTGGCAGGGGGCAGTGAGACCCAGTACTTC.

This clone was counted once. The chain has TRBV20-1 and TRBJ2-2; D perhaps matches TRBD2 (6 bases). The germline gives CDR1 DFQATT, CDR2 SNEGSKA (reference sequence). V was trimmed by 6 bases and J by 7 bases, leaving 9 bases between them. This CDR3 spans 11 amino acids. DNA of the CDR3: TGCAGTGCCCGGCGGGACGGGGAGCTGTTTTTT. Its translation: CSARRDGELFF.

This clone was picked up a small number of times. A far larger clone is off by one base, so a read error is likely. Other DNA sequences in this sample translate to the same CDR3. The genes are TRBV18 and TRBJ1-1, with D perhaps matching TRBD1 (6 bases). CDR1 is KGHSH and CDR2 is LQKENI in the germline V gene. There are 13 residues in the CDR3. Written as DNA, the CDR3 is TGTGCTAGCTCACCGGGGGCCAACACTGAAGCTTTCTTT. This translates into CASSPGANTEAFF.

The chain has TRBV4-2 and TRBJ2-1; 8 bases fit TRBD2. The CDR3 is made up of 17 amino acids. Germline loops: CDR1 LGHNA, CDR2 YNFKEQ. The V gene end was trimmed by 2 bases and the J gene end by 2 bases; junction bases not matched to a gene: 8. The DNA of the CDR3 is TGTGCCAGCAGCCAACCGGGGGGAGCGGGGGCCTACAATGAGCAGTTCTTC. It specifies CASSQPGGAGAYNEQFF.

The V and J genes are TRBV4-2 and TRBJ2-6; D possibly corresponds to TRBD2 (6 bases). The V gene lost 4 bases and the J gene lost 4 bases, with 14 bases spanning the gap. Germline V gene sequence: CDR1 LGHNA, CDR2 YNFKEQ. This CDR3 comprises 16 residues. CDR3 sequence: CASSPTEGSGANVLTF. The CDR3 DNA sequence: TGTGCCAGCAGCCCTACGGAGGGGTCAGGGGCCAACGTCCTGACTTTC.

This clone was seen only once. An end of the junction differs from the germline gene, which may be a read error. Distinct nucleotide sequences in the sample also encode this CDR3. The V gene is TRBV5-4, the J gene TRBJ1-6; 9 bases agree with TRBD1. The V gene's germline CDR1 is SGHNT and CDR2 YYREEE (reference sequence). This CDR3 has 18 residues. Written as DNA, the CDR3 is TGTGCCAGCAGCTTGGTAACAGGGGGCGACTCCTATAATTCCCCCCTCCACTTT. It specifies CASSLVTGGDSYNSPLHF.

This clone was observed a few times. The V call is TRBV5-1, the J call TRBJ2-1, with TRBD2 as a possible D gene (7 bases). The germline CDR1 and CDR2 sequences are SGHRS and YFSETQ. V lost 3 bases to trimming and J lost 4 bases, with 14 bases between them. The CDR3 extends over 15 amino acids. CDR3 residues: CASSWEGGRYNEQFF. The CDR3 nucleotides are TGCGCCAGCAGCTGGGAGGGGGGGAGGTACAATGAGCAGTTCTTC. Supplemented by reference TRBV5-1 and TRBJ2-1, the full variable domain reads KAGVTQTPRYLIKTRGQQVTLSCSPISGHRSVSWYQQTPGQGLQFLFEYFSETQRNKGNFPGRFSGRQFSNSRSEMNVSTLELGDSALYLCASSWEGGRYNEQFFGPGTRLTVL.

The V and J genes are TRBV7-9 and TRBJ2-3; TRBD2 agrees at 12 bases. The ends lost 5 bases at V and 11 bases at J; junction bases unmatched: 5. The germline gives CDR1 SEHNR, CDR2 FQNEAQ (reference sequence). CDR3 length: 13 amino acids. CDR3 residues: CASSDRLAGEQYF. CDR3 in DNA: TGTGCCAGCAGCGACCGACTAGCGGGGGAGCAGTATTTT.

A word on this clone: The sample holds other DNA sequences that translate to the same CDR3. This sequence joins TRBV7-3 and TRBJ1-1; no definite D call. V lost 6 bases and J lost 4, with 12 bases in between. This CDR3 region has 13 residues. Germline V gives CDR1 SGHTA, CDR2 FQGTGA. The CDR3 reads CASSSVTRTEAFF. The CDR3 coding sequence is TGTGCCAGCAGTTCCGTGACTCGCACTGAAGCTTTCTTT.

This clone was seen a single time. The CDR3 protein is CASSFLGQKSYEQYF. The CDR3 nucleotides are TGTGCCAGCAGCTTTCTGGGACAGAAATCCTACGAGCAGTACTTC. The chain uses TRBV7-6 and TRBJ2-7; 7 positions agree with TRBD1. The V segment lost 3 bases and the J segment 1 base; nucleotides outside the gene matches: 6. CDR3 length: 15 residues. The germline V gene has CDR1 SGHVS and CDR2 FNYEAQ.

V gene TRBV27 combines with J gene TRBJ2-2; 7 bases line up with TRBD2. V dropped 2 bases and J dropped 5; count of bases not matched to a gene: 11. Germline V gene data show CDR1 as MNHEY and CDR2 as SMNVEV (reference sequence). The CDR3 totals 17 residues. The CDR3 is CASSLDPRLAGTGELFF. The CDR3 region has the DNA TGTGCCAGCAGTTTAGACCCTAGACTAGCAGGGACCGGGGAGCTGTTTTTT.

This chain links TRBV5-6 with TRBJ1-3; tentatively, D is TRBD1 (6 bases). With 4 bases removed from V and 0 bases from J, the gap between germline ends came to 23 bases. This CDR3 has 19 amino acids. CDR1 is SGHDT and CDR2 is YYEEEE in the germline V gene. In DNA form, the CDR3 reads TGTGCCAGCAGCGTAGCCGGGACATCAGGTTCAGTCTCTGGAAACACCATATATTTT. Its protein is CASSVAGTSGSVSGNTIYF.

The V gene is TRBV5-1, the J gene TRBJ1-1; the match to TRBD1 covers 10 bases. V trimming: 4 bases; J trimming: 5 bases; junction bases outside the gene matches: 11. Germline-derived CDR1 and CDR2 are SGHRS and YFSETQ. This CDR3 is built from 16 residues. CDR3 sequence: CASSSRDRGEGTEAFF. The CDR3 nucleotides are TGCGCCAGCAGCAGCCGGGACAGGGGCGAAGGAACTGAAGCTTTCTTT.

The J gene is TRBJ2-2, the V gene TRBV4-3, with D possibly being TRBD2 (6 bases). Germline-derived CDR1 and CDR2 are LGHNA and YSLEER. Trimming stripped 3 bases from V and 4 bases from J, with 15 bases between. The CDR3 extends over 16 amino acids. For the CDR3, the DNA is TGCGCCAGCAGCCAGGCGTCAGCTAGCGCCACCGGGGAGCTGTTTTTT. It encodes CASSQASASATGELFF.

V is TRBV5-1 and J is TRBJ2-7; TRBD1 agrees at 7 bases. Trimming cost V 0 bases and J 0 bases; bases outside gene matches: 6. The germline CDR1 and CDR2 sequences are SGHRS and YFSETQ. The CDR3 loop spans 16 amino acids. The CDR3 coding sequence is TGCGCCAGCAGCTTGGCCCTACAGGGGCCCTCCTACGAGCAGTACTTC. It codes for CASSLALQGPSYEQYF.

The genes are TRBV19 and TRBJ1-5, with TRBD1 identical over 7 bases. This CDR3 is built from 14 residues. J gave up 0 bases and V 8 bases, and 4 bases lay outside the gene matches. Germline assignment: CDR1 LNHDA and CDR2 SQIVND (reference sequence). CDR3 sequence reads: CASSQGDSNQPQHF. In DNA form, the CDR3 reads TGTGCCAGTTCTCAGGGGGATAGCAATCAGCCCCAGCATTTT.

The chain combines TRBV4-2 with TRBJ1-1, with 7 bases that match TRBD1. V trimming: 0 bases; J trimming: 3 bases; junction bases outside the gene matches: 10. Germline assignment: CDR1 LGHNA and CDR2 YNFKEQ. The CDR3 length is 17 residues. The DNA for the CDR3 is TGTGCCAGCAGCCAAGATGGGGGGAGACAGGGAGACACTGAAGCTTTCTTT. Protein sequence: CASSQDGGRQGDTEAFF.